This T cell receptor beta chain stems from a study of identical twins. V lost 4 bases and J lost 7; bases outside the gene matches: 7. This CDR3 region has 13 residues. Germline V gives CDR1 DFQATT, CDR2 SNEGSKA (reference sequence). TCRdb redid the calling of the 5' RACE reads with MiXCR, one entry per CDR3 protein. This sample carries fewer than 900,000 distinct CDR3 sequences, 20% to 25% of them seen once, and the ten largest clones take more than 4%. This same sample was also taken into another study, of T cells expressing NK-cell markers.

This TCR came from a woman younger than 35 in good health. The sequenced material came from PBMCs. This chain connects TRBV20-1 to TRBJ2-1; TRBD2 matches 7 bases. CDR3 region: CSANLRAGNEQFF. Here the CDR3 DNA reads TGCAGTGCTAATTTGCGAGCGGGGAATGAGCAGTTCTTC.